Below, 20 T cell receptor beta chains from the same sample are listed, as sequenced in a study of T cells expressing NK-cell markers. TCRdb re-called the 5' RACE reads and catalogs CDR3 proteins one per entry, DNA excluded. This sample's table reports a few hundred thousand distinct CDR3 sequences. Material: blood T cells: a sorted CD56 or NKG2C T cell subset, CD4+ or CD8+ T cells, or bulk PBMC T cells (not recorded which). The receptors stem from a man aged 18 to 30 in good health.

The rearrangement joins TRBV6-5 to TRBJ1-2; the TCRdb D gene call, TRBD1, has no DNA to confirm it. The CDR3 sequence is 14 residues long. Germline lookup yields CDR1 MNHEY and CDR2 SVGAGI. The CDR3 loop is CASSFDRAVGGYTF.

The V call is TRBV18, the J call TRBJ2-5; TCRdb calls TRBD1, which cannot be checked without DNA. Germline V gene data show CDR1 as KGHSH and CDR2 as LQKENI. This CDR3 spans 16 amino acids. This chain's CDR3 is CASSPLYEGQEETQYF.

This CDR3 is CAIGTSGVAYNEQFF. The chain links TRBV10-3 to TRBJ2-1; TCRdb names TRBD2, which stays unverified in the absence of DNA. CDR1 and CDR2 from the germline V gene are ENHRY and SYGVKD. The CDR3 totals 15 residues.

This chain joins TRBV14 and TRBJ2-3; TCRdb's D call, TRBD1, is unchecked because there is no DNA. Germline V lookup: CDR1 SGHDN, CDR2 FVKESK. This CDR3 is 15 amino acids long. The CDR3 reads CASSRTGAPADTQYF.

The CDR3 sequence: CASSLIGWESEQYF. The rearrangement joins TRBV28 to TRBJ2-7; with no DNA, the TCRdb D assignment of TRBD2 cannot be verified. This CDR3 region has 14 residues. Germline V CDR1 and CDR2: MDHEN, SYDVKM.

The chain links TRBV20-1 to TRBJ2-1; there is no DNA to check the TCRdb D call of TRBD2. This CDR3 comprises 16 residues. CDR1 DFQATT and CDR2 SNEGSKA come from the germline V gene (reference sequence). This chain's CDR3 is CSAMAPGGLAYNEQFF.

The J gene is TRBJ2-1, the V gene TRBV3-1; TCRdb selects TRBD2, and the lack of DNA leaves this call unchecked. This CDR3 contains 11 residues. CDR1 is LGHDT, CDR2 YNNKEL, per germline (reference sequence). The CDR3 sequence: CASSRDLKQFF.

The chain carries TRBV27 and TRBJ2-1; without DNA, the TCRdb call of TRBD1 cannot be checked. This CDR3 spans 17 amino acids. CDR1 and CDR2 from the germline V gene are MNHEY and SMNVEV (reference sequence). The CDR3 reads CASRRRDPGHSYNEQFF.

The V gene is TRBV12-3 or TRBV12-4, the J gene TRBJ1-1; with no DNA, the TCRdb D assignment of TRBD1 cannot be verified. The length of the CDR3 is 11 residues. The CDR3 protein is CASSFLGVAFF.

This chain uses TRBV24-1 with TRBJ2-3; absent DNA, TCRdb's TRBD2 call cannot be checked. Germline V lookup: CDR1 KGHDR, CDR2 SFDVKD. The CDR3 is 14 amino acids. CDR3 protein: CATSDQGLGDTQYF.

V is TRBV30 and J is TRBJ2-1; absent DNA, TCRdb's TRBD2 call cannot be checked. Germline V gives CDR1 GTSNPN, CDR2 SVGIG (reference sequence). The CDR3 length is 13 residues. This CDR3 is CAWFREDYNEQFF.

The rearrangement joins TRBV12-3 or TRBV12-4 to TRBJ2-1; TCRdb's D call of TRBD1 is untestable without DNA. The CDR3 spans 16 residues. The CDR3 protein is CASSQGQGASYNEQFF.

The chain is built from TRBV9 and TRBJ1-2. From germline, CDR1 is SGDLS and CDR2 YYNGEE. This CDR3 region has 15 residues. The CDR3 region is CASSSGEGPGYGYTF.

The chain uses TRBV4-3 and TRBJ2-2; TCRdb gives TRBD1 as the D gene, but with no DNA this cannot be confirmed. The CDR3 runs 14 residues. Per germline, CDR1 LGHNA and CDR2 YSLEER. The CDR3 protein is CASSRQGETGELFF.

V and J are TRBV5-1 and TRBJ2-5. Germline loops: CDR1 SGHRS, CDR2 YFSETQ. This CDR3 has 14 residues. CDR3 region: CASNEPQDQETQYF. The full variable domain, in which reference TRBV5-1 and TRBJ2-5 provide the parts outside the CDR3, is KAGVTQTPRYLIKTRGQQVTLSCSPISGHRSVSWYQQTPGQGLQFLFEYFSETQRNKGNFPGRFSGRQFSNSRSEMNVSTLELGDSALYLCASNEPQDQETQYFGPGTRLLVL.

The chain has TRBV12-3 or TRBV12-4 and TRBJ1-3; TCRdb gives TRBD1 as the D gene, but with no DNA this cannot be confirmed. CDR3 length: 17 residues. CDR3 amino acids: CASSPRTGYRSGNTIYF.

The rearrangement links TRBV4-3 to TRBJ2-3; TCRdb returns TRBD2, unconfirmable since there is no DNA. This CDR3 is 15 amino acids long. CDR1 is LGHNA and CDR2 is YSLEER in the germline V gene. The CDR3 here is CASSQSGLHTDTQYF.

The chain is built from TRBV10-1 and TRBJ1-3. In germline, CDR1 is WNHNN, CDR2 SYGVQD (reference sequence). This CDR3 spans 15 amino acids. The CDR3 here is CASSEKGISGNTIYF.

V and J are TRBV20-1 and TRBJ2-7; with no DNA, the TCRdb D assignment of TRBD1 cannot be verified. Germline loops: CDR1 DFQATT, CDR2 SNEGSKA (reference sequence). CDR3 size: 14 residues. CDR3 amino acids: CSASATVKNYEQYF.

The chain's CDR3 is CASSYTDSNGYTF. The chain uses TRBV6-5 and TRBJ1-2; TCRdb picks TRBD1, but there is no DNA to check that call. CDR1 and CDR2 (germline): MNHEY, SVGAGI. This CDR3 is 13 amino acids long.